Presented here are 13 T cell receptor beta chains from one specimen sequenced in a study of T cell responses to AZD1222 COVID-19 vaccine. TCRdb's copy holds only in-frame clones and misses some; the assay was immunoSEQ multiplex PCR. Among 210,000 or so clones, roughly 91% were seen once, and the ten largest hold 1%. This sample comprised peripheral blood, obtained on day 0 of MenACWY control vaccination. These receptors all come from an adult in good health.

As DNA, the CDR3 is TGTGCCAGCAGCTTAGAAGGAGGGCTTACTGGAAACACCATATATTTT. Its protein is CASSLEGGLTGNTIYF. The chain combines TRBV7-2 with TRBJ1-3; D ambiguous. Germline V gene sequence: CDR1 SGHTA, CDR2 FQGNSA. Trimming shortened V by 1 base and J by 2 bases, and 12 bases separated the two germline ends. This CDR3 has 16 residues.

V and J are TRBV5-6 and TRBJ2-7; D remains unclear. The CDR3 length is 13 residues. The ends were cut back, 4 bases at V and 6 bases at J, with 14 bases in the middle. CDR1 SGHDT and CDR2 YYEEEE come from the germline V gene. The CDR3, as DNA: TGTGCCAGCAGCCGGAGTCCGGGCGGCGAGCAGTACTTC. This translates into CASSRSPGGEQYF.

V gene TRBV2 combines with J gene TRBJ1-5, with TRBD1 identical over 10 bases. With V trimmed by 4 bases and J by 6 bases, 9 bases remained unmatched. The CDR3 is 16 amino acids. In germline, CDR1 is SNHLY, CDR2 FYNNEI. CDR3 DNA sequence: TGTGCCAGCAGTGCCAGGGACAGGGGTCTTTCTCAGCCCCAGCATTTT. Amino acid sequence: CASSARDRGLSQPQHF.

The V gene is TRBV19, the J gene TRBJ1-5; no clear D. V was shortened by 3 bases and J by 2 bases, with 11 bases between the two germline ends. The CDR3 extends over 15 amino acids. Germline assignment: CDR1 LNHDA and CDR2 SQIVND (reference sequence). The CDR3 DNA sequence: TGTGCCAGTAGTATGGAAGGCCAGCGCAATCAGCCCCAGCATTTT. Protein sequence: CASSMEGQRNQPQHF.

The V call is TRBV19, the J call TRBJ1-1; no clear D. Trimming took off 5 bases at V and 1 base at J, with 8 bases between the two ends. This CDR3 is built from 13 residues. CDR1 is LNHDA, CDR2 SQIVND, per germline (reference sequence). DNA of the CDR3: TGTGCCAGTAGTGACGACCCGAACACTGAAGCTTTCTTT. Translated, it gives CASSDDPNTEAFF.

The chain couples TRBV24-1 to TRBJ2-2, with D possibly matching TRBD2 (6 bases). The CDR3 runs 18 residues. V was cut by 5 bases and J by 7 bases, with 25 bases left in between. CDR1 is KGHDR, CDR2 SFDVKD, per germline. CDR3 nucleotide sequence: TGTGCCACCAGTGCTTACCTTGCGAGTGGTGGGGGGTTCGGGGAGCTGTTTTTT. Protein sequence: CATSAYLASGGGFGELFF.

V gene TRBV5-4 combines with J gene TRBJ1-4; D gene uncertain. CDR3 length equals 14 residues. Trimming pared 3 bases from V and 9 bases from J, leaving 15 bases between. Germline V lookup: CDR1 SGHNT, CDR2 YYREEE (reference sequence). CDR3 region: CASSSDGKEKKLFF. CDR3 nucleotides: TGTGCCAGCAGCTCGGACGGGAAGGAGAAAAAACTGTTTTTT.

The CDR3 sequence is CASSLSRRGSPLHF. CDR3 sequence (DNA): TGTGCCAGCAGCTTGAGTCGGCGAGGCTCACCCCTCCACTTT. The chain has TRBV5-6 and TRBJ1-6; D is ambiguous. The CDR3 length is 14 residues. V lost 1 base to trimming and J lost 10 bases, with 12 bases between them. CDR1 is SGHDT and CDR2 is YYEEEE in the germline V gene.

The CDR3 coding sequence is TGTGCCAGCCAGAAGAGCAATCAGCCCCAGCATTTT. It translates to CASQKSNQPQHF. The gene calls are TRBV25-1 and TRBJ1-5; D unclear. CDR1 and CDR2 (germline): MGHDK, SYGVNS. The CDR3 is 12 residues long. Between the trimmed V and J ends, which lost 8 bases and 1 base, there was a span of 6 bases.

The CDR3 DNA reads TGTGCCAGCTCCTATGGGCCGATGAAAGATACGCAGTATTTT. It is translated as CASSYGPMKDTQYF. V usage is TRBV5-4 and J usage is TRBJ2-3; no definite D call. The V gene's germline CDR1 is SGHNT and CDR2 YYREEE (reference sequence). V dropped 7 bases and J dropped 5 bases, with 17 bases sitting between them. The CDR3 has 14 residues.

The rearrangement uses TRBV2 and TRBJ1-5; 9 bases match TRBD1. V dropped 8 bases and J dropped 5; count of bases not matched to a gene: 1. CDR1 is SNHLY and CDR2 is FYNNEI in the germline V gene. There are 12 residues in the CDR3. The CDR3 sequence: CASRTGDQPQHF. CDR3 coding DNA: TGTGCCAGCCGGACAGGGGATCAGCCCCAGCATTTT.

This chain joins TRBV2 and TRBJ2-7; TRBD1 agrees at 7 bases. This CDR3 region has 13 residues. V was clipped by 4 bases and J by 5 bases; unmatched bases: 5. In germline, CDR1 is SNHLY, CDR2 FYNNEI. The DNA of the CDR3 is TGTGCCAGCAGTGCCCGGGACAGCAACGAGCAGTACTTC. It translates to CASSARDSNEQYF.

The CDR3 here is CASSEVRVGSYGYTF. The CDR3 bases are TGTGCCAGCAGTGAAGTTAGAGTCGGGAGCTATGGCTACACCTTC. J is TRBJ1-2 and V is TRBV6-1; no reliable D call. From germline, CDR1 is MNHNS and CDR2 SASEGT. This CDR3 has 15 residues. The V and J ends lost 1 base and 4 bases respectively, with 13 bases between them.